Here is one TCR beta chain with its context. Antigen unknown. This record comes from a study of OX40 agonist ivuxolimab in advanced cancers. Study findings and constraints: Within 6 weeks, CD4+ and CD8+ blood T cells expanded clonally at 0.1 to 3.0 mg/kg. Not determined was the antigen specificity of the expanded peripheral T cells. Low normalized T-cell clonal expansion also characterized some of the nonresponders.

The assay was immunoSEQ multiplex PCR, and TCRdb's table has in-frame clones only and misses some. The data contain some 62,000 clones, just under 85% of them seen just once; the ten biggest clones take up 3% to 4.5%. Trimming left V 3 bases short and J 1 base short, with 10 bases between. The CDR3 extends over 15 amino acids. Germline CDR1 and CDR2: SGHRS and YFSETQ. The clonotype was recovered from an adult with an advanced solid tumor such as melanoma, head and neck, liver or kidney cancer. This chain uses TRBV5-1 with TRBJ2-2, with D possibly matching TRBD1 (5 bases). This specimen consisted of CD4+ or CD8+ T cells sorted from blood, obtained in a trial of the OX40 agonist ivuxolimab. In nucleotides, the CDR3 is TGCGCCAGCAGCTCATATGACAGGAACACCGGGGAGCTGTTTTTT. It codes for CASSSYDRNTGELFF.